This is a list of T cell receptor beta chains from one sample in a study of cytomegalovirus exposure and HLA in healthy donors. Repertoires were generated with immunoSEQ multiplex PCR, while TCRdb's copy carries only in-frame clones and drops some. In the table there are 150,000 to 200,000 clones, roughly 85% of which are singletons. The material sequenced was PBMCs. The receptors were gathered from a woman aged 45 to 65 in good health and CMV-seronegative. Each CDR3 is given without its conserved first and last residue. Each record gives: J gene, V gene, CDR3 protein.

J gene: TRBJ2-1; V gene: TRBV5-4; CDR3 protein: ASSFSNGEQF
J gene: TRBJ2-2; V gene: TRBV28; CDR3 protein: ASSLSVAGGTGELF
J gene: TRBJ2-3; V gene: TRBV5-1; CDR3 protein: ASSAQGWGDTQY
J gene: TRBJ1-2; V gene: TRBV7-2; CDR3 protein: ASRPGQGHLGGYT
J gene: TRBJ2-7; V gene: TRBV27; CDR3 protein: ASSEPRTGSHEQY
J gene: TRBJ2-7; V gene: TRBV5-8; CDR3 protein: ASSLVYPYEQY
J gene: TRBJ2-2; V gene: TRBV2; CDR3 protein: ASNRNGLATNTGELF
J gene: TRBJ1-5; V gene: TRBV7-5; CDR3 protein: VRSSPSDRESLPPQH
J gene: TRBJ2-2; V gene: TRBV15; CDR3 protein: ATSRETPTGELF
J gene: TRBJ2-7; V gene: TRBV15; CDR3 protein: ATSTGTGHYEQY
J gene: TRBJ2-2; V gene: TRBV10-2; CDR3 protein: ASTPEEGADTGELF
J gene: TRBJ2-2; V gene: TRBV6-5; CDR3 protein: ASRGVGHRHGELF
J gene: TRBJ2-1; V gene: TRBV9; CDR3 protein: ASSVGWDRGLNEQF
J gene: TRBJ2-5; V gene: TRBV28; CDR3 protein: ASSSRTVQETQY
J gene: TRBJ1-5; V gene: TRBV10-1; CDR3 protein: ATLGWQPQH
J gene: TRBJ2-7; V gene: TRBV5-5; CDR3 protein: ASSVGLAISYEQY
J gene: TRBJ2-5; V gene: TRBV5-1; CDR3 protein: ASSFTGTPQETQY
J gene: TRBJ1-2; V gene: TRBV7-2; CDR3 protein: ASRGGGTDYGYT
J gene: TRBJ2-5; V gene: TRBV7-7; CDR3 protein: ASSSTGTGRGETQY
J gene: TRBJ1-2; V gene: TRBV4-1; CDR3 protein: ASSPAAGSNYGYT
J gene: TRBJ2-1; V gene: TRBV6-5; CDR3 protein: ASSYRSGSGDEQF
J gene: TRBJ2-3; V gene: TRBV5-4; CDR3 protein: ASRAPGLVSGTDTQY
J gene: TRBJ2-6; V gene: TRBV18; CDR3 protein: ASSLTGAGANVLT
J gene: TRBJ1-1; V gene: TRBV7-3; CDR3 protein: ASSLDRDTEAF
J gene: TRBJ2-7; V gene: TRBV10-3; CDR3 protein: AISGSGTGRFYEQY
J gene: TRBJ2-3; V gene: TRBV29-1; CDR3 protein: SVTSGTDTQY
J gene: TRBJ2-7; V gene: TRBV5-5; CDR3 protein: ASSLASGYSYEQY
J gene: TRBJ1-1; V gene: TRBV7-6; CDR3 protein: ASGTGRNTEAF
J gene: TRBJ2-6; V gene: TRBV29-1; CDR3 protein: SVVGTGGLFGANVLT
J gene: TRBJ2-5; V gene: TRBV5-1; CDR3 protein: ASRVVAAKETQY
J gene: TRBJ1-1; V gene: TRBV27; CDR3 protein: ASSTGTWGTEAF
J gene: TRBJ2-1; V gene: TRBV12-5; CDR3 protein: ASGTTGQPYNEQF
J gene: TRBJ1-5; V gene: TRBV19; CDR3 protein: ASNSGGNQPQH
J gene: TRBJ2-1; V gene: TRBV5-1; CDR3 protein: ASSAPTSGSNNEQF
J gene: TRBJ1-1; V gene: TRBV5-1; CDR3 protein: ASSLLGSGQGLTEAF
J gene: TRBJ2-2; V gene: TRBV5-8; CDR3 protein: ASSQAGGYSGELF
J gene: TRBJ1-2; V gene: TRBV30; CDR3 protein: ANPSGGPNYGYT